Presented here are 16 T cell receptor beta chains from one specimen sequenced in a study of T cells in Graves' hyperthyroidism and ophthalmopathy. From RNA transcripts, TCR beta CDR3 regions were amplified. The study used the HTBI primer set for a first-round RT-PCR of the TCR CDR3. TCRdb re-called the multiplex PCR reads through MiXCR, storing one row per CDR3 protein. There are hundreds of thousands of distinct CDR3 sequences in the sample; about 17% occur only once, and approximately 3.9% lies in the top ten. The material sequenced was blood. All receptors derive from a woman in her 30s with Graves' hyperthyroidism.

In its sample, this clonotype was seen a few times. The rearrangement links TRBV20-1 to TRBJ2-7; D remains unclear. The CDR3 totals 13 residues. V was trimmed by 2 bases and J by 0 bases, leaving 8 bases between them. Germline CDR1 reads DFQATT; CDR2 reads SNEGSKA (reference sequence). Here the CDR3 reads CSARRRSSYEQYF. DNA of the CDR3: TGCAGTGCTAGAAGGCGTAGCTCCTACGAGCAGTACTTC.

The chain joins TRBV29-1 to TRBJ2-5; 9 positions agree with TRBD1. CDR3 length: 11 residues. Germline V gives CDR1 SQVTM, CDR2 ANQGSEA. With 7 bases clipped from V and 7 bases from J, the junction kept 4 bases outside the gene matches. The CDR3 DNA sequence: TGCAGCGGGGACAGGGTGGGGACCCAGTACTTC. Amino acid sequence: CSGDRVGTQYF.

CDR3 sequence: CASSPLGGLASTDTQYF. In DNA form, the CDR3 reads TGTGCCAGCAGCCCCTTAGGGGGACTAGCGAGCACAGATACGCAGTATTTT. The chain links TRBV9 to TRBJ2-3; 10 nucleotides agree with TRBD2. Germline CDR1 and CDR2: SGDLS and YYNGEE. The CDR3 extends over 17 amino acids. The ends lost 4 bases at V and 0 bases at J; junction bases unmatched: 8. Based on the CDR3 plus reference TRBV9 and TRBJ2-3, the full variable domain is DSGVTQTPKHLITATGQRVTLRCSPRSGDLSVYWYQQSLDQGLQFLIQYYNGEERAKGNILERFSAQQFPDLHSELNLSSLELGDSALYFCASSPLGGLASTDTQYFGPGTRLTVL.

The J gene is TRBJ2-1, the V gene TRBV28; D remains ambiguous. The germline V gene encodes CDR1 MDHEN and CDR2 SYDVKM. V dropped 8 bases and J dropped 4 bases, with 6 bases sitting between them. The CDR3 contains 11 residues. For the CDR3, the DNA is TGTGCCAGCTACGGGTACAATGAGCAGTTCTTC. This gives the protein CASYGYNEQFF. The whole variable domain, remainder taken from reference TRBV28 and TRBJ2-1, is DVKVTQSSRYLVKRTGEKVFLECVQDMDHENMFWYRQDPGLGLRLIYFSYDVKMKEKGDIPEGYSVSREKKERFSLILESASTNQTSMYLCASYGYNEQFFGPGTRLTVL.

This clonotype came up a few times. The rearrangement links TRBV11-1 to TRBJ1-6, with D unclear. Germline V gene lookup returns CDR1 SGHAT and CDR2 FQDESV (reference sequence). Trimming removed 3 bases at V and 10 bases at J, with 10 bases between. The CDR3 contains 13 residues. CDR3 region: CASSFFLQSPLHF. The CDR3 DNA reads TGTGCCAGCAGCTTCTTTCTACAATCACCCCTCCACTTT.

In this sample, this clonotype turned up many times. This rearrangement joins TRBV28 to TRBJ1-1; TRBD1 is a possible D gene (5 bases). Looked up from germline, CDR1 is MDHEN and CDR2 is SYDVKM. The CDR3 contains 15 residues. V lost 10 bases and J lost 3, with 21 bases in between. Written as DNA, the CDR3 is TGTGCCACCACTACACCAGGGACGGTGGACACTGAAGCTTTCTTT. Translating gives CATTTPGTVDTEAFF.

The CDR3 bases are TGCGCCAGGGGGAGGGATGAGCAGTTCTTC. It codes for CARGRDEQFF. This chain links TRBV5-1 with TRBJ2-1, with TRBD2 matching over 7 bases. CDR1 SGHRS and CDR2 YFSETQ come from the germline V gene. Trimming took 8 bases from V and 8 from J; bases not matched to a gene: 1. There are 10 residues in the CDR3.

The chain is built from TRBV24-1 and TRBJ2-7; 7 nucleotides line up with TRBD1. V shed 1 base, J shed 1 base, and the junction held 3 bases outside the gene matches. The CDR3 is made up of 15 amino acids. CDR1 and CDR2 from the germline V gene are KGHDR and SFDVKD. CDR3 amino acids: CATSDLGDSSYEQYF. The CDR3 nucleotides are TGTGCCACCAGTGATTTAGGGGACAGTTCCTACGAGCAGTACTTC.

Only a few counts were recorded for this clonotype. The chain uses TRBV7-8 and TRBJ1-5; 8 bases fit TRBD1. This CDR3 has 14 residues. Trimming removed 3 bases from V and 8 bases from J; junction bases left unmatched: 6. CDR1 and CDR2 from the germline V gene are SGHVS and FQNEAQ. In DNA form, the CDR3 reads TGTGCCAGCAGCTTTCGGGACAGGTCGAAGCCCCAGCATTTT. Encoded protein: CASSFRDRSKPQHF.

A word on this clonotype: One end of the junction varies from germline; a read error may be responsible. The V and J genes are TRBV28 and TRBJ1-1; tentative D call: TRBD1 (6 bases). Germline V gives CDR1 MDHEN, CDR2 SYDVKM. The CDR3 totals 16 residues. CDR3 in amino acids: CASNLLTGQANTEAFF. CDR3 bases: TGTGCCAGCAATTTACTAACAGGGCAGGCGAACACTGAAGCTTTCTTT.

A word on this clonotype: This may be a read error: a much more frequent sequence differs by one nucleotide. This sequence joins TRBV6-1 and TRBJ2-5, with TRBD2 matching over 8 bases. V dropped 2 bases and J dropped 2; count of bases not matched to a gene: 10. The CDR3 sequence is 17 residues long. The germline V gene encodes CDR1 MNHNS and CDR2 SASEGT. The CDR3 loop is CASSEFREGLNQETQYF. In DNA form, the CDR3 reads TGTGCCAGCAGTGAATTTCGGGAGGGCCTAAATCAAGAGACCCAGTACTTC.

This clonotype has a single count. The junction departs from germline at one end; a sequencing error may be responsible. CDR3 sequence (DNA): TGTGCCAGCAGCTTAGTAGCGGGTACCTACAATGGGCAGTTCTTC. Protein sequence: CASSLVAGTYNGQFF. J is TRBJ2-1 and V is TRBV7-9, with TRBD2 identical over 7 bases. This CDR3 is 15 amino acids long. CDR1 SEHNR and CDR2 FQNEAQ come from the germline V gene (reference sequence).

This clonotype was seen only a few times. The chain carries TRBV7-3 and TRBJ1-1; D is uncertain. Trimming left V 2 bases short and J 0 bases short, with 10 bases between. CDR1 and CDR2 (germline): SGHTA, FQGTGA. The CDR3 loop spans 15 amino acids. DNA of the CDR3: TGTGCCAGCAGCTTATATGTGGCCATGAACACTGAAGCTTTCTTT. Its protein product is CASSLYVAMNTEAFF.

This clonotype showed up many times. This chain's CDR3 is CASSEEGQGSYNEQFF. The DNA for the CDR3 is TGTGCCAGCAGTGAAGAGGGACAGGGGTCCTACAATGAGCAGTTCTTC. V usage is TRBV2 and J usage is TRBJ2-1; 10 positions agree with TRBD1. Germline lookup yields CDR1 SNHLY and CDR2 FYNNEI. The trim removed 1 base at V and 1 base at J, leaving 1 base unmatched. This CDR3 spans 16 amino acids.

This rearrangement joins TRBV29-1 to TRBJ2-7; 7 nucleotides agree with TRBD1. Germline trimming cut 5 bases from V and 2 bases from J; bases unmatched to any gene: 9. The V gene's germline CDR1 is SQVTM and CDR2 ANQGSEA. This CDR3 comprises 14 residues. The CDR3 loop reads CSVIVGTDAYEQYF. DNA for the CDR3: TGCAGCGTTATAGTCGGGACAGACGCCTACGAGCAGTACTTC.

Ten or more counts support this clonotype. The gene calls are TRBV29-1 and TRBJ1-1; unclear D gene. CDR1 SQVTM and CDR2 ANQGSEA come from the germline V gene. This CDR3 spans 13 amino acids. The V end lost 0 bases, the J end lost 9 bases, and 14 bases lay between the germline ends. This chain's CDR3 is CSVEDQAGQKAFF. CDR3 coding DNA: TGCAGCGTTGAAGACCAGGCAGGCCAAAAAGCTTTCTTT.